The 13 T cell receptor beta chains presented below share a single source sample, sequenced in a study of blood T cell repertoires in COVID-19. Clones were sequenced by immunoSEQ multiplex PCR, and TCRdb holds only the in-frame ones, with some missing. The sample includes 250,000 to 300,000 clones, approximately 85% of them seen just once. Sequencing input: peripheral blood. The source of these receptors is a woman in her twenties or thirties with acute or convalescent COVID-19.

Concerning this clone itself: This sample includes further DNA sequences coding for the same CDR3. The chain is built from TRBV9 and TRBJ2-1; maybe TRBD2 (5 bases). Germline CDR1 reads SGDLS; CDR2 reads YYNGEE. V was cut by 4 bases and J by 2 bases, with 10 bases left in between. This CDR3 has 14 residues. DNA for the CDR3: TGTGCCAGCAGCACCTCCGGGACCTACAATGAGCAGTTCTTC. Translated: CASSTSGTYNEQFF.

This sequence joins TRBV4-3 and TRBJ1-1, with 7 positions matching TRBD1. CDR1 is LGHNA and CDR2 is YSLEER in the germline V gene. This CDR3 spans 14 amino acids. V lost 6 bases and J lost 1; bases outside the gene matches: 5. The DNA of the CDR3 is TGCGCCAGCAGTCCCACAGGGGCGAACACTGAAGCTTTCTTT. The encoded protein is CASSPTGANTEAFF.

CDR3: CASSLPGTGGWSEQFF. The CDR3 nucleotides are TGTGCCAGCAGCTTACCCGGGACAGGGGGCTGGAGTGAGCAGTTCTTC. The chain combines TRBV7-2 with TRBJ2-1; 12 bases match TRBD1. This CDR3 has 16 amino acids. V shed 2 bases and J 9 bases; nucleotides not matched to a gene: 8. In germline, CDR1 is SGHTA, CDR2 FQGNSA. Combining the CDR3 with reference TRBV7-2 and TRBJ2-1 gives the whole variable domain GAGVSQSPSNKVTEKGKDVELRCDPISGHTALYWYRQSLGQGLEFLIYFQGNSAPDKSGLPSDRFSAERTGGSVSTLTIQRTQQEDSAVYLCASSLPGTGGWSEQFFGPGTRLTVL.

The chain joins TRBV5-4 to TRBJ1-6; TRBD1 agrees at 9 bases. The CDR3 sequence is 15 residues long. Per the germline V gene, CDR1 is SGHNT and CDR2 is YYREEE (reference sequence). J was trimmed by 9 bases and V by 4 bases; bases with no gene match: 8. Here the CDR3 reads CASSVGQGPFSPLHF. The DNA for the CDR3 is TGTGCCAGCAGCGTCGGACAGGGGCCTTTTTCACCCCTCCACTTT.

The J gene is TRBJ2-3, the V gene TRBV6-4; 8 nucleotides agree with TRBD2. The J segment lost 2 bases and the V segment lost 2 bases, leaving 3 bases of the junction unmatched. This CDR3 contains 15 residues. Germline V gene lookup returns CDR1 MRHNA and CDR2 SNTAGT. This CDR3 reads CASSDQGLATDTQYF. For the CDR3, the DNA is TGTGCCAGCAGTGACCAAGGACTAGCCACAGATACGCAGTATTTT.

The chain combines TRBV27 with TRBJ2-1; 8 nucleotides match TRBD2. The CDR3 is made up of 17 amino acids. CDR1 is MNHEY, CDR2 SMNVEV, per germline (reference sequence). The junction had 6 bases not matched to a gene; V was cut back by 2 bases and J by 0 bases. CDR3 protein: CASSLRLAGVSYNEQFF. The DNA for the CDR3 is TGTGCCAGCAGTTTACGCCTAGCGGGCGTCTCCTACAATGAGCAGTTCTTC.

V usage is TRBV3-1 (or the pseudogene TRBV3-2) and J usage is TRBJ2-1; perhaps TRBD2 as D (5 bases). Germline CDR1 LGHDT, CDR2 YNNKEL (reference sequence). The V end lost 0 bases, the J end lost 4 bases, and 13 bases lay between the germline ends. This CDR3 has 16 amino acids. This chain's CDR3 is CASSQDGSGMYNEQFF. Written as DNA, the CDR3 is TGTGCCAGCAGCCAAGACGGAAGCGGAATGTACAATGAGCAGTTCTTC.

The chain has TRBV7-9 and TRBJ1-3; no clear D. Trimming took 2 bases from V and 3 from J, leaving 14 bases between them. The CDR3 totals 16 residues. From germline, CDR1 is SEHNR and CDR2 FQNEAQ (reference sequence). CDR3 nucleotides: TGTGCCAGCAGCTTAATTGAGGGAAAAAATGGAAACACCATATATTTT. It encodes CASSLIEGKNGNTIYF.

V usage is TRBV7-9 and J usage is TRBJ1-3; possibly TRBD1 for D (5 bases). The CDR3 is made up of 13 amino acids. Trimming took off 6 bases at V and 4 bases at J, with 10 bases between the two ends. Per germline, CDR1 SEHNR and CDR2 FQNEAQ (reference sequence). Written as DNA, the CDR3 is TGTGCCAGCAGGTGGGGGGACGGAAACACCATATATTTT. Its translation is CASRWGDGNTIYF.

V gene TRBV5-4 combines with J gene TRBJ2-3, with no clear D. The CDR3 extends over 14 amino acids. Germline lookup yields CDR1 SGHNT and CDR2 YYREEE (reference sequence). V was shortened by 1 base and J by 2 bases, with 8 bases between the two germline ends. CDR3 amino acids: CASSLQSSTDTQYF. CDR3 bases: TGTGCCAGCAGCTTGCAGTCATCCACAGATACGCAGTATTTT.

This clone was seen a handful of times. This chain links TRBV6-1 with TRBJ1-2; no definite D call. Trimming shortened V by 3 bases and J by 4 bases, and 6 bases separated the two germline ends. CDR3 size: 12 residues. From germline, CDR1 is MNHNS and CDR2 SASEGT. Written as DNA, the CDR3 is TGTGCCAGCAGTGACACCGGCTATGGCTACACCTTC. Translating gives CASSDTGYGYTF.

This clone showed up just once. The V call is TRBV27, the J call TRBJ2-1; D perhaps matches TRBD1 (5 bases). Trimming removed 6 bases from V and 7 bases from J, with 7 bases in between. The CDR3 runs to 11 residues. The germline V gene encodes CDR1 MNHEY and CDR2 SMNVEV (reference sequence). The CDR3 DNA is TGTGCCAGCAGCCAGGGAAATGAGCAGTTCTTC. Translated, it gives CASSQGNEQFF.

This clone was counted between two and nine times. The chain joins TRBV19 to TRBJ1-5, with D tentatively TRBD1 (5 bases). The CDR3 contains 17 residues. Germline CDR1 and CDR2: LNHDA and SQIVND (reference sequence). The V gene lost 6 bases and the J gene lost 2 bases, with 20 bases spanning the gap. The CDR3 sequence is CASSRSRGTFGNQPQHF. The DNA for the CDR3 is TGTGCCAGTAGCCGATCCCGGGGGACCTTCGGCAATCAGCCCCAGCATTTT.